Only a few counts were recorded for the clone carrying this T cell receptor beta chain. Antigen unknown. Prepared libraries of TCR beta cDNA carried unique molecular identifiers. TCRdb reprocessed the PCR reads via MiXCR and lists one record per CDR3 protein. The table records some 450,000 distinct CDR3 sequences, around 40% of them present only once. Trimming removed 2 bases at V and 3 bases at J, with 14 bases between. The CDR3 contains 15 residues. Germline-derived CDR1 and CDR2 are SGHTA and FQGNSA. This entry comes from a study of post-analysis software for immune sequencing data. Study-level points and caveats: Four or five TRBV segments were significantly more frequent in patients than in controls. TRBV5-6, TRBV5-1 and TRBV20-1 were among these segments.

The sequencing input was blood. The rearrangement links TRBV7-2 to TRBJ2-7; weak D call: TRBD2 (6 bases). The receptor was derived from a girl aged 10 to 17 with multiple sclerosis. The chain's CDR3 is CASSLSGLEGYEQYF. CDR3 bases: TGTGCCAGCAGCTTATCGGGACTCGAGGGCTACGAGCAGTACTTC.